This TCR beta chain appears in the sequencing data of a study of OX40 agonist ivuxolimab in advanced cancers. Study-wide context: At doses from 0.01 to 10 mg/kg, patients were given intravenous ivuxolimab every 2 weeks. A mean age of around 63 years, range about 20 to 79, was recorded, and more than 80% were male. Head and neck, renal cell, melanoma or hepatocellular carcinoma were the cancers that dose-escalation patients had.

Germline lookup yields CDR1 LGHNT and CDR2 FRNRAP. The J segment lost 2 bases and the V segment lost 7 bases, leaving 7 bases of the junction unmatched. The CDR3 length is 14 residues. Repertoires were generated with immunoSEQ multiplex PCR, while TCRdb's copy carries only in-frame clones and drops some. This sample has around 150,000 clones, with approximately 94% found just once. This chain links TRBV12-5 with TRBJ2-5, with 7 bases aligning to TRBD2. The sequence was collected from an adult with an advanced solid tumor such as melanoma, head and neck, liver or kidney cancer. The sample here was CD4+ or CD8+ T cells sorted from blood, taken in a trial of the OX40 agonist ivuxolimab. The CDR3 protein is CASATRGVQETQYF. The CDR3 nucleotides read TGTGCTAGTGCCACCCGGGGGGTTCAAGAGACCCAGTACTTC.